This passage covers 9 T cell receptor beta chains from one sample sequenced in a study of blood T cell repertoires in COVID-19. The protocol was immunoSEQ multiplex PCR, while the TCRdb copy is restricted to in-frame clones and leaves out a portion. The sample holds fewer than 200,000 clones, approximately 85% seen once. Sequenced material: peripheral blood. Receptor source: a man between 60 and 75 years old who had recovered from COVID-19.

The chain has TRBV7-9 and TRBJ1-6; D is unresolved. V dropped 3 bases and J dropped 6 bases, with 9 bases sitting between them. Per germline, CDR1 SEHNR and CDR2 FQNEAQ (reference sequence). The CDR3 spans 14 residues. The CDR3: CASSFGGVNSPLHF. The CDR3 DNA reads as TGTGCCAGCAGCTTCGGCGGGGTTAATTCACCCCTCCACTTT.

The J gene is TRBJ1-2, the V gene TRBV4-1, with 8 bases identical to TRBD1. The ends lost 1 base at V and 4 bases at J; junction bases unmatched: 5. The length of the CDR3 is 15 residues. Germline V gene sequence: CDR1 MGHRA, CDR2 YSYEKL. The CDR3 spells CASSQGPGGGYGYTF. For the CDR3, the DNA is TGCGCCAGCAGCCAAGGGCCAGGGGGCGGCTATGGCTACACCTTC.

In its sample, this clone was seen once. J is TRBJ1-1 and V is TRBV11-3, with 7 bases fitting TRBD1. V shed 5 bases, J shed 11 bases, and the junction held 11 bases outside the gene matches. Germline CDR1 and CDR2: SGHNT and YENEEA. The CDR3 totals 13 residues. The DNA of the CDR3 is TGTGCCAGCAGCCCACGCGACAGGGATTCTGCTTTCTTT. Translation: CASSPRDRDSAFF.

This clone has just a few counts. The chain recombines TRBV4-2 with TRBJ2-5, with TRBD2 matching over 13 bases. This CDR3 has 18 amino acids. The junction had 13 bases not matched to a gene; V was cut back by 4 bases and J by 5 bases. Germline V lookup: CDR1 LGHNA, CDR2 YNFKEQ. In DNA, the CDR3 is TGTGCCAGCAGCCCCCAACTAGCGGGGGGGCGGGGTGTGGAGACCCAGTACTTC. It yields the protein CASSPQLAGGRGVETQYF.

This clone was detected a few times. The chain employs TRBV19 and TRBJ2-2; 10 bases match TRBD1. CDR3 size: 15 residues. CDR1 is LNHDA, CDR2 SQIVND, per germline (reference sequence). After removal of 6 bases from V and 7 bases from J, the junction contained 8 bases not matched to a gene. The CDR3: CASRWDRGLGGELFF. Here the CDR3 DNA reads TGTGCCAGTAGATGGGACAGGGGATTGGGCGGGGAGCTGTTTTTT.

The V call is TRBV2, the J call TRBJ1-2; D unclear. Germline V gives CDR1 SNHLY, CDR2 FYNNEI. The CDR3 consists of 12 residues. V was shortened by 6 bases and J by 3 bases, with 8 bases between the two germline ends. In DNA, the CDR3 is TGTGCCAGCAGGGAGGACCACTATGGCTACACCTTC. It yields the protein CASREDHYGYTF.

The CDR3 loop is CATSDLPGRDSKEGYGYTF. DNA for the CDR3: TGTGCCACCAGTGATTTACCCGGCCGTGACTCAAAGGAGGGCTATGGCTACACCTTC. The V gene is TRBV24-1, the J gene TRBJ1-2; D ambiguous. V shed 1 base and J shed 4 bases, with 24 bases lying between them. This CDR3 region has 19 residues. In germline, CDR1 is KGHDR, CDR2 SFDVKD.

This chain connects TRBV10-3 to TRBJ2-1, with 9 bases that match TRBD2. CDR1 is ENHRY and CDR2 is SYGVKD in the germline V gene. There are 19 residues in the CDR3. V was clipped by 0 bases and J by 0 bases; unmatched bases: 9. In DNA form, the CDR3 reads TGTGCCATCAGTGAGTCAGAAGCGGGGGGTCCGAGCTCCTACAATGAGCAGTTCTTC. This sequence encodes CAISESEAGGPSSYNEQFF.

The rearrangement links TRBV4-1 to TRBJ2-1; the match to TRBD2 covers 9 bases. This CDR3 has 16 amino acids. Losses at the gene ends were 1 base for V and 3 bases for J; bases not matched to a gene: 4. Per the germline V gene, CDR1 is MGHRA and CDR2 is YSYEKL. The CDR3 is CASSQGGGAFYNEQFF. The CDR3 nucleotides read TGCGCCAGCAGCCAAGGCGGGGGGGCCTTCTACAATGAGCAGTTCTTC.